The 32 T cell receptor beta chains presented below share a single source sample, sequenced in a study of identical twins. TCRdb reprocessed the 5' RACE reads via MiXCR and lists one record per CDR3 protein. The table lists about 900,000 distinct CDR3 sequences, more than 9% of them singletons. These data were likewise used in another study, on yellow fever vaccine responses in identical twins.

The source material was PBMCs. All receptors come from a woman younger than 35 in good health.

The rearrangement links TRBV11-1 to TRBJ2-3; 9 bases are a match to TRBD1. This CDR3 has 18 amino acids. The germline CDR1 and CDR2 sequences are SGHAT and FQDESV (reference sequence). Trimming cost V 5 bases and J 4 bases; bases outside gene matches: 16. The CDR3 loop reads CASSPGTGRHPPPDTQYF. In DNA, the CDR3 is TGTGCCAGCAGCCCCGGGACAGGGAGACACCCACCCCCAGATACGCAGTATTTT.

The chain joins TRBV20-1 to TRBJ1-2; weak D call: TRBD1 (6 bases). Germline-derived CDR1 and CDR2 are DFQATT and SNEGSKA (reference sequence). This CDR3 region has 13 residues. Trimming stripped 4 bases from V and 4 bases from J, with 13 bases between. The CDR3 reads CSAMDSLGYGYTF. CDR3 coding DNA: TGCAGTGCTATGGACAGCCTTGGCTATGGCTACACCTTC.

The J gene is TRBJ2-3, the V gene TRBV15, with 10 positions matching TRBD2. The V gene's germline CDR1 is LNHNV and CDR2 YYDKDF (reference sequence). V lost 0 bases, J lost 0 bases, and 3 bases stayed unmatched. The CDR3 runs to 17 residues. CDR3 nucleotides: TGTGCCACCAGCAGAGAACGGACTAGCGGAAGCACAGATACGCAGTATTTT. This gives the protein CATSRERTSGSTDTQYF.

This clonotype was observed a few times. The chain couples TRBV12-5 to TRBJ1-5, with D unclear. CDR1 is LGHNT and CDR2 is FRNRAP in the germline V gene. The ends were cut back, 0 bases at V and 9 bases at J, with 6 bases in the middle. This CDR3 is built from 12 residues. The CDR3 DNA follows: TGTGCTAGTGGTTTGGTAGCCGGGCCCCAGCATTTT. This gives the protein CASGLVAGPQHF.

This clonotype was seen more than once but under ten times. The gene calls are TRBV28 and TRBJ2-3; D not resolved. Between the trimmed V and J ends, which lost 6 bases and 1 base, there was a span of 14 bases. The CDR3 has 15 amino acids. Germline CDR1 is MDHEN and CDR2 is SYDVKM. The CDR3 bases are TGTGCCAGCAGCCTACCATGGGCGGGCACAGATACGCAGTATTTT. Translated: CASSLPWAGTDTQYF.

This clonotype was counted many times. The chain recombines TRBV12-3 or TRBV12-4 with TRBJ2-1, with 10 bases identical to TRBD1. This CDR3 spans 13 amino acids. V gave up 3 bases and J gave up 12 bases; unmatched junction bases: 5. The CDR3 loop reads CASSFGTGVGQFF. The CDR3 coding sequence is TGTGCCAGCAGTTTTGGGACAGGGGTCGGGCAGTTCTTC.

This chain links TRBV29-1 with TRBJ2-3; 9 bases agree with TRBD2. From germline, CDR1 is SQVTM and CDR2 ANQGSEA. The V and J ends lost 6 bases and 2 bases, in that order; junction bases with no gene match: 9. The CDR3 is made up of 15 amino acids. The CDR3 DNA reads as TGCAGCGTCGATATAGCGGGAGTTGACACAGATACGCAGTATTTT. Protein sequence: CSVDIAGVDTDTQYF.

CDR3 nucleotide sequence: TGTGCCAGCTCAATGCGGGAGGTCTATACAGATACGCAGTATTTT. Translation gives CASSMREVYTDTQYF. V is TRBV18 and J is TRBJ2-3, with 8 bases lining up with TRBD2. This CDR3 spans 15 amino acids. CDR1 is KGHSH and CDR2 is LQKENI in the germline V gene. V lost 5 bases to trimming and J lost 3 bases; unmatched junction nucleotides: 7.

The CDR3 coding sequence is TGCAGTGCTAGAGCCGGGGGGGAAAAACTGTTTTTT. Translated: CSARAGGEKLFF. The chain uses TRBV20-1 and TRBJ1-4; D is perhaps TRBD1 (5 bases). CDR1 is DFQATT and CDR2 is SNEGSKA in the germline V gene (reference sequence). CDR3 size: 12 residues. V dropped 1 base and J dropped 8 bases, with 8 bases sitting between them.

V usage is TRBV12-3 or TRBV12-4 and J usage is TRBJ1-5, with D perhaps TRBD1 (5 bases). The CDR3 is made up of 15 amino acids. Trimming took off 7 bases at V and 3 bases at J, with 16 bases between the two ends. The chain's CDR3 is CASTEMGVPNQPQHF. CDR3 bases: TGTGCCAGCACCGAAATGGGGGTTCCCAATCAGCCCCAGCATTTT.

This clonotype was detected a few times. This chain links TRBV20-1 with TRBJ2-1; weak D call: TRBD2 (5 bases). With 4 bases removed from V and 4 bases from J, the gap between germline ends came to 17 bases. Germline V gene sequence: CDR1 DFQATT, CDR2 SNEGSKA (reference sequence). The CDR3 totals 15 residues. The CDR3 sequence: CSANPSPGGYNEQFF. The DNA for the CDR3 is TGCAGTGCTAACCCTTCTCCCGGAGGTTACAATGAGCAGTTCTTC.

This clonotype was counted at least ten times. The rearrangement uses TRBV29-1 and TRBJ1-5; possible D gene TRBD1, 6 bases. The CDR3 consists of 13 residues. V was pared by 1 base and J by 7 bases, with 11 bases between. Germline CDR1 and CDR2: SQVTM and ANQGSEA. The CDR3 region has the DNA TGCAGCGTTGAAGTGGACAGAGGCCAGCCCCAGCATTTT. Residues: CSVEVDRGQPQHF.

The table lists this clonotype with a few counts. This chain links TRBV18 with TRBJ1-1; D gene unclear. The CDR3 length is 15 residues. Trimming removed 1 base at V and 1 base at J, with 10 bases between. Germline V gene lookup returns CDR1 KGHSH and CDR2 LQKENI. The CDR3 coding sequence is TGTGCCAGCTCACCACAGAGAGCTACGAACACTGAAGCTTTCTTT. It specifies CASSPQRATNTEAFF.

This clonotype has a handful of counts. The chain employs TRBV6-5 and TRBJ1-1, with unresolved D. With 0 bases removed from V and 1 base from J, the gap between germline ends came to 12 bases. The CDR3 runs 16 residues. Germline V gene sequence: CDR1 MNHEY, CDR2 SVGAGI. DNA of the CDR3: TGTGCCAGCAGTTACTCGGTAGAATCGCAGAACACTGAAGCTTTCTTT. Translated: CASSYSVESQNTEAFF.

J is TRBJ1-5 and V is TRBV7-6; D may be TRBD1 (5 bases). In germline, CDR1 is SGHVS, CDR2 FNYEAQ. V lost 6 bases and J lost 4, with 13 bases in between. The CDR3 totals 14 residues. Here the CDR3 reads CASRAGTGNQPQHF. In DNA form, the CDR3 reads TGTGCCAGCAGAGCCGGAACAGGAAATCAGCCCCAGCATTTT. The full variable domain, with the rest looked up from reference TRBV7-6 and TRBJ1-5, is GAGVSQSPRYKVTKRGQDVALRCDPISGHVSLYWYRQALGQGPEFLTYFNYEAQQDKSGLPNDRFSAERPEGSISTLTIQRTEQRDSAMYRCASRAGTGNQPQHFGDGTRLSIL.

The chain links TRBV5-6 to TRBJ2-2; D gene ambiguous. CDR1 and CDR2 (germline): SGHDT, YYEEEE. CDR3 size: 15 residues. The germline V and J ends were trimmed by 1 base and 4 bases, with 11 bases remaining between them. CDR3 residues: CASSLPPTSTGELFF. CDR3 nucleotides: TGTGCCAGCAGCTTGCCACCAACGAGCACCGGGGAGCTGTTTTTT.

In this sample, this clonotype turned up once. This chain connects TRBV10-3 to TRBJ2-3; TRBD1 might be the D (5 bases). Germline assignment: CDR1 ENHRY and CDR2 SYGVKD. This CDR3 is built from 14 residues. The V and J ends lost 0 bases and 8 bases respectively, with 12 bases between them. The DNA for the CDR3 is TGTGCCATCAGTGAGTCTGGCCCCCAGGGTACGCAGTATTTT. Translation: CAISESGPQGTQYF.

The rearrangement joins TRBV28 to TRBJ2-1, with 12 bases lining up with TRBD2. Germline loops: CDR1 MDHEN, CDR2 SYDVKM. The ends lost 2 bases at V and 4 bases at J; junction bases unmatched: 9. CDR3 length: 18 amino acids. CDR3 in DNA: TGTGCCAGCAGTTTAGGTCTAGCGGGAGGGTCGAATTACAATGAGCAGTTCTTC. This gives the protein CASSLGLAGGSNYNEQFF.

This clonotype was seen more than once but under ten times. The CDR3 DNA reads TGTGCCAGCAGCGTAGGCGCGGGGGCGCCCCCCGGGGAGCTGTTTTTT. It specifies CASSVGAGAPPGELFF. The chain links TRBV9 to TRBJ2-2, with D possibly matching TRBD2 (7 bases). The germline V and J ends were trimmed by 0 bases and 6 bases, with 15 bases remaining between them. The V gene's germline CDR1 is SGDLS and CDR2 YYNGEE. The CDR3 consists of 16 residues.

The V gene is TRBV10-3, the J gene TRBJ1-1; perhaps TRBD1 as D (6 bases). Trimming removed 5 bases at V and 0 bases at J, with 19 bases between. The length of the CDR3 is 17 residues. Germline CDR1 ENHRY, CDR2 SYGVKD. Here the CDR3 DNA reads TGTGCCATCAGTAGTCGACAGGAACACCTCATGAACACTGAAGCTTTCTTT. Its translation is CAISSRQEHLMNTEAFF.

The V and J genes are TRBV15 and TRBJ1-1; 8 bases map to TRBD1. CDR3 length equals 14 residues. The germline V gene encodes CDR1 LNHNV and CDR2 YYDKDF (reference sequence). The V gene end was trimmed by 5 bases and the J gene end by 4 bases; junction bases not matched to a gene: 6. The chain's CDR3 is CATSLITGGTEAFF. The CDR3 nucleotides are TGTGCCACCAGCCTGATTACAGGGGGCACTGAAGCTTTCTTT.

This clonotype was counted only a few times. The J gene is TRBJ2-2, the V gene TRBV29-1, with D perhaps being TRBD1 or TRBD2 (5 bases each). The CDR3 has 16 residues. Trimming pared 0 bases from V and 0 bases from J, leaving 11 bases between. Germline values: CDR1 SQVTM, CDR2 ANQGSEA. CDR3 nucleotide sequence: TGCAGCGTTGAAGATAGTGGGACCGCGAACACCGGGGAGCTGTTTTTT. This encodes CSVEDSGTANTGELFF.

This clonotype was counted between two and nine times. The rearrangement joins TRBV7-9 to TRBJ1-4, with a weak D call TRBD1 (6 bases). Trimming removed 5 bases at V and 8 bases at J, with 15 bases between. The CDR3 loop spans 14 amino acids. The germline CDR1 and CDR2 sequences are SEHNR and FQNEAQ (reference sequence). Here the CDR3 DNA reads TGTGCCAGCAGCGAACAGGGAGGAGTCGAAAAACTGTTTTTT. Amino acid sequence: CASSEQGGVEKLFF.

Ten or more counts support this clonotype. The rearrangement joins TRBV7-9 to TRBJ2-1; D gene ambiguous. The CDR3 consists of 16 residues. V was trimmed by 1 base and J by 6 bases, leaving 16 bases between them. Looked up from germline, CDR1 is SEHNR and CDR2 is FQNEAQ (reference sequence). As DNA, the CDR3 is TGTGCCAGCAGCTTAGTCCCCTGGGGTTTGGCCAATGAGCAGTTCTTC. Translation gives CASSLVPWGLANEQFF.

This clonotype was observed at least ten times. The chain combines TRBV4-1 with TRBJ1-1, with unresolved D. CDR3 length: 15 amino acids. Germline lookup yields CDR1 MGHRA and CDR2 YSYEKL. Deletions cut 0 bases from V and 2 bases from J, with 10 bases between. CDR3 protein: CASSQDWGDNTEAFF. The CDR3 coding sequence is TGCGCCAGCAGCCAAGATTGGGGAGATAACACTGAAGCTTTCTTT.

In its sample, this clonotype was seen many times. CDR3: CASSLGRDRVTGELFF. The CDR3 coding sequence is TGCGCCAGCAGCTTGGGAAGGGACAGGGTCACCGGGGAGCTGTTTTTT. The chain recombines TRBV5-1 with TRBJ2-2, with 9 bases aligning to TRBD1. V dropped 0 bases and J dropped 4; count of bases not matched to a gene: 4. CDR3 size: 16 residues. In germline, CDR1 is SGHRS, CDR2 YFSETQ.

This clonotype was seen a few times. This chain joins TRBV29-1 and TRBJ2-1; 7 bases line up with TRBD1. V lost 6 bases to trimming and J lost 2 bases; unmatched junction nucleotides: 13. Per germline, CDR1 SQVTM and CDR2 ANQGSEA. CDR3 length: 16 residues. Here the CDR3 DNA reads TGCAGCGTCCTCAGGGGGTTCCCGGCCCCCTACAATGAGCAGTTCTTC. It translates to CSVLRGFPAPYNEQFF.

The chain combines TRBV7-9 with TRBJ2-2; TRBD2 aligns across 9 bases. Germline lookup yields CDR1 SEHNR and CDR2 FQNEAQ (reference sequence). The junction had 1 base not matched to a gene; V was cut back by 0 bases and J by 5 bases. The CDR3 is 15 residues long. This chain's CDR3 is CASSLAGLATGELFF. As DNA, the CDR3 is TGTGCCAGCAGCTTAGCGGGACTAGCAACCGGGGAGCTGTTTTTT.

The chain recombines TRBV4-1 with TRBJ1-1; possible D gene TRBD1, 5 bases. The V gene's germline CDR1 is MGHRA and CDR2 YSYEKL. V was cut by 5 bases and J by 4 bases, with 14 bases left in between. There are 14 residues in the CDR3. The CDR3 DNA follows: TGCGCCAGCAGCTCAGAGCGAAGGGGCACTGAAGCTTTCTTT. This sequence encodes CASSSERRGTEAFF.

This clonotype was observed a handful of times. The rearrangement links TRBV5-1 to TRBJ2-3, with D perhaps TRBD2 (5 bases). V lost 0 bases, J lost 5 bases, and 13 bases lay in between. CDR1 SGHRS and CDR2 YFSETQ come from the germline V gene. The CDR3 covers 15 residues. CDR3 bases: TGCGCCAGCAGCTTGGGTTACGGGGAACAAGATACGCAGTATTTT. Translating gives CASSLGYGEQDTQYF. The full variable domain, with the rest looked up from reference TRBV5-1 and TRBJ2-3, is KAGVTQTPRYLIKTRGQQVTLSCSPISGHRSVSWYQQTPGQGLQFLFEYFSETQRNKGNFPGRFSGRQFSNSRSEMNVSTLELGDSALYLCASSLGYGEQDTQYFGPGTRLTVL.

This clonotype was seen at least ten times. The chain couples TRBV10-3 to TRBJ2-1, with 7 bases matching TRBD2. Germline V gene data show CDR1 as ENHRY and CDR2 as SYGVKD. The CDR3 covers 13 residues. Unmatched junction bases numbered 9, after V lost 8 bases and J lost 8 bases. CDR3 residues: CAISRLAWDEQFF. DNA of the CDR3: TGTGCCATCTCACGACTAGCCTGGGATGAGCAGTTCTTC.

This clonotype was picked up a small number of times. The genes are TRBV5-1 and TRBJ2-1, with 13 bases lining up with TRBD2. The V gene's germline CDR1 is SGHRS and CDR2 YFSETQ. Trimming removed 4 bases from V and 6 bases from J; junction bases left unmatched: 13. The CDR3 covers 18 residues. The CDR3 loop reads CASSLSLAGGTGSNEQFF. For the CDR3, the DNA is TGCGCCAGCAGCCTATCACTAGCGGGAGGGACAGGGTCCAATGAGCAGTTCTTC.